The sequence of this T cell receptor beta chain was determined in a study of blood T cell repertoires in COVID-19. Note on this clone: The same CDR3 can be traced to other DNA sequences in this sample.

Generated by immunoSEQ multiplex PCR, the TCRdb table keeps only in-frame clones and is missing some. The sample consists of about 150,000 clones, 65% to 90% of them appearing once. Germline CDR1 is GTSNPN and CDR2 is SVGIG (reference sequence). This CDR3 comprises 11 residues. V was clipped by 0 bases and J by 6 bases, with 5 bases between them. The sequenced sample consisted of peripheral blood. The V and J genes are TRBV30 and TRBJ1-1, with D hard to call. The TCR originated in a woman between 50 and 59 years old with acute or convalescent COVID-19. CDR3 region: CAWSVLSEAFF. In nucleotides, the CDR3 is TGTGCCTGGAGTGTACTCTCTGAAGCTTTCTTT.